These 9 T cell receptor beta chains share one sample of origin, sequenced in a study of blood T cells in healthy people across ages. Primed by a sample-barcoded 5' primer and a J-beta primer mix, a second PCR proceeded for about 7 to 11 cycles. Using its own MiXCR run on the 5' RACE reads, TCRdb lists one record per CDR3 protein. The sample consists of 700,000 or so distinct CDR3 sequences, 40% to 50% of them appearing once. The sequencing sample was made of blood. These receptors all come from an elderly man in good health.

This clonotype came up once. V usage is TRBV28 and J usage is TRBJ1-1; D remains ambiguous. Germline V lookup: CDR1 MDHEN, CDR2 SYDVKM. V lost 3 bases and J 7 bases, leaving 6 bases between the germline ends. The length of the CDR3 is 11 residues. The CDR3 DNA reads TGTGCCAGCAGTTTGTCCTTTGAAGCTTTCTTT. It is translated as CASSLSFEAFF.

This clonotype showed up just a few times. The DNA for the CDR3 is TGTGCCAGCAGTCAAAGACTAGCGTGGAACAATGAGCAGTTCTTC. It yields the protein CASSQRLAWNNEQFF. This rearrangement joins TRBV14 to TRBJ2-1, with 8 bases that match TRBD2. V shed 6 bases and J 5 bases; nucleotides not matched to a gene: 9. The CDR3 extends over 15 amino acids. Germline CDR1 SGHDN, CDR2 FVKESK.

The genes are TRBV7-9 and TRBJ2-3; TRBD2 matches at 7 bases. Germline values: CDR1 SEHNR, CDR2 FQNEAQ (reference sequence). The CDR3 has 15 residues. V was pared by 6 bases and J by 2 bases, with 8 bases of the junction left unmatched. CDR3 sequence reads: CASSFRAGFTDTQYF. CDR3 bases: TGTGCCAGCAGTTTCAGAGCGGGATTCACAGATACGCAGTATTTT.

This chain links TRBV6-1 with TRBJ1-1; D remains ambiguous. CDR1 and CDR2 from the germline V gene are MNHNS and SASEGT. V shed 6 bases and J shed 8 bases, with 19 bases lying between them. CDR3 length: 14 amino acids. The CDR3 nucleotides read TGTGCCAGCAGCCCAGGACCCGAGAAGGACGAAGCTTTCTTT. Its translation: CASSPGPEKDEAFF.

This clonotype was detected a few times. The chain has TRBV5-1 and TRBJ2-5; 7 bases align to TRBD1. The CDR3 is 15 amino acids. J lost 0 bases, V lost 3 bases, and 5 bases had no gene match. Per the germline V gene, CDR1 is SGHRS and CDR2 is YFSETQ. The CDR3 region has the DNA TGCGCCAGCAGCTCTAGCAGGGGGAACCAAGAGACCCAGTACTTC. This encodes CASSSSRGNQETQYF.

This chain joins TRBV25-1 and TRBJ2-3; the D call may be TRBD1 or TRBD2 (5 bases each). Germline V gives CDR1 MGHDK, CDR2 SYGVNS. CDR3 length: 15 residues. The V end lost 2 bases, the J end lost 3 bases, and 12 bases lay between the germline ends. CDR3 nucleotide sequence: TGTGCCAGCAGTGAACCGGGGCCAATGACAGATACGCAGTATTTT. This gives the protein CASSEPGPMTDTQYF.

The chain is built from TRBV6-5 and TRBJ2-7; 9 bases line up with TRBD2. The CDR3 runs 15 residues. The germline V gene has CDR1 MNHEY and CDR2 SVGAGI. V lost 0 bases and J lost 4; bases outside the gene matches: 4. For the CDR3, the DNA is TGTGCCAGCAGTTACTCCCCAGCGGGAGGATACGAGCAGTACTTC. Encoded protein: CASSYSPAGGYEQYF.

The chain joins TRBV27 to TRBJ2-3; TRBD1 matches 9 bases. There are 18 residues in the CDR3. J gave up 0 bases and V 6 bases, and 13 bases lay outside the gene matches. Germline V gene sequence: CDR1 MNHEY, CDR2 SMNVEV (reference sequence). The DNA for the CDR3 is TGTGCCAGCAGCCGTCCCGCCGACAGGGGGTTGAGCACAGATACGCAGTATTTT. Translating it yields CASSRPADRGLSTDTQYF.

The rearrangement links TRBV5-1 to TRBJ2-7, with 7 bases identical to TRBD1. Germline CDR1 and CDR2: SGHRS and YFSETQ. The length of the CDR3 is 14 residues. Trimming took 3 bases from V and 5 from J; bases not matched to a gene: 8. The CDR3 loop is CASSSPGQTNEQYF. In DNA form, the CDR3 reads TGCGCCAGCAGCTCGCCGGGACAGACTAACGAGCAGTACTTC.